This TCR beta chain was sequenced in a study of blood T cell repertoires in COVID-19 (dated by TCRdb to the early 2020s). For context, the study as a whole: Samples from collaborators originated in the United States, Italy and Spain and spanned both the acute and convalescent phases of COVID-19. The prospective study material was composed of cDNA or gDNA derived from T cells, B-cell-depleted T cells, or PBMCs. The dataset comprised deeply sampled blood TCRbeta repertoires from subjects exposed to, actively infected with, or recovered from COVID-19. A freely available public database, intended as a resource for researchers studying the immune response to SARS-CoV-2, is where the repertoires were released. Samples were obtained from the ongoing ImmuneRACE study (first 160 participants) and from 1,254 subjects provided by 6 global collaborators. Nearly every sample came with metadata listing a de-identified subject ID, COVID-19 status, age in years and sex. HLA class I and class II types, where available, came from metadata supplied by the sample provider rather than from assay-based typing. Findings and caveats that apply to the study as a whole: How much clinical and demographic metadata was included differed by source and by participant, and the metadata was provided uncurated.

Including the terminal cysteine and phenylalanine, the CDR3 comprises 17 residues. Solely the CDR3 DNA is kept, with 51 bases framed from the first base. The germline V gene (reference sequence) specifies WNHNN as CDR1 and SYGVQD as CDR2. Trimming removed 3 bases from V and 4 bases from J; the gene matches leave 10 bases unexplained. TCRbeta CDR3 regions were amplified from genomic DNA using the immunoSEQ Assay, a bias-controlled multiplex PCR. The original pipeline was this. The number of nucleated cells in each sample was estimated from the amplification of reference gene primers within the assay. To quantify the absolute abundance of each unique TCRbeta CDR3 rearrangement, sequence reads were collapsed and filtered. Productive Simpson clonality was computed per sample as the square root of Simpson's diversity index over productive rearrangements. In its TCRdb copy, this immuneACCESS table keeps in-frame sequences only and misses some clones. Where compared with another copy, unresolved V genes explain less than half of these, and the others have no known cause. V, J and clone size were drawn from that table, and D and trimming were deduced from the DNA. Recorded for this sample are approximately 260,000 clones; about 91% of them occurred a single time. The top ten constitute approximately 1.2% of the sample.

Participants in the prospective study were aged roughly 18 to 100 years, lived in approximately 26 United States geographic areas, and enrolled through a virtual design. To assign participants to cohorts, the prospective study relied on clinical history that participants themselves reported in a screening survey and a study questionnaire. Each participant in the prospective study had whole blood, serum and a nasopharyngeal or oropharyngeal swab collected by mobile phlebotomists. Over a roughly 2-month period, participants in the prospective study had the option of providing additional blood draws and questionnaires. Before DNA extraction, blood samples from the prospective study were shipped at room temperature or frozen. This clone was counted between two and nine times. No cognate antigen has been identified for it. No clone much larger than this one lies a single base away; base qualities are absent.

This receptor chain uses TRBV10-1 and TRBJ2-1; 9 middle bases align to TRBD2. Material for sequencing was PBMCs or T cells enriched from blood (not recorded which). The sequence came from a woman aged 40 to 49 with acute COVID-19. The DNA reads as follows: TGCGCCAGCAGTGACCCTAGCGGGACGAGGGGATACAATGAGCAGTTCTTC. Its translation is CASSDPSGTRGYNEQFF.